The entry that follows covers one T cell receptor (beta chain) sequence. Trimming stripped 5 bases from V and 1 base from J, with 15 bases between. This CDR3 comprises 15 residues. The V gene's germline CDR1 is SGHDT and CDR2 YYEEEE. Sequencing used immunoSEQ multiplex PCR; TCRdb keeps in-frame clones, though not all of them. Found here are some 150,000 clones, more than 85% of them singletons; the top ten hold around 2.5%. The data were taken from a study of control samples from healthy donors and cancer patients. This chain joins TRBV5-6 and TRBJ1-2; D gene uncertain. The sequence derives from a man aged 50 to 59 in good health. Sequenced: blood. CDR3: CASSSPEFINYGYTF. The CDR3 nucleotides read TGTGCCAGCAGTTCGCCGGAATTCATTAACTATGGCTACACCTTC.